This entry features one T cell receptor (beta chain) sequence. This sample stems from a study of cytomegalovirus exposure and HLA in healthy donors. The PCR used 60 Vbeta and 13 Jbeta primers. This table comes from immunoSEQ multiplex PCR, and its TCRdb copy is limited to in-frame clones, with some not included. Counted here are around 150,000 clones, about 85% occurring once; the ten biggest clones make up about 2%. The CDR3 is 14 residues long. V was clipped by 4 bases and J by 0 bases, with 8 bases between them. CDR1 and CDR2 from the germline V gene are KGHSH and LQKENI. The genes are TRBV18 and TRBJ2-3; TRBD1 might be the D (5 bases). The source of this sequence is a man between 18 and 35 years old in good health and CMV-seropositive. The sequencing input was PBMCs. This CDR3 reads CASSLRQSTDTQYF. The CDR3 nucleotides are TGTGCCAGCTCACTTCGACAGAGCACAGATACGCAGTATTTT.